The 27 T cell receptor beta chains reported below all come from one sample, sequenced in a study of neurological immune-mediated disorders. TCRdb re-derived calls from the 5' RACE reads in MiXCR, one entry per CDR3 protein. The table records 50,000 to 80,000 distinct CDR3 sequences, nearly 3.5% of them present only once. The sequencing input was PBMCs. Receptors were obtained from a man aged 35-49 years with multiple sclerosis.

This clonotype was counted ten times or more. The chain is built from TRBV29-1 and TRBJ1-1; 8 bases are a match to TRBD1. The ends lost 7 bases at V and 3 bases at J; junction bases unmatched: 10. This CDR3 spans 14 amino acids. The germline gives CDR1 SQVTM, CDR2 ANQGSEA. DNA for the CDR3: TGCAGCGCCCTAGAGGACAGGGAGGACACTGAAGCTTTCTTT. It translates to CSALEDREDTEAFF.

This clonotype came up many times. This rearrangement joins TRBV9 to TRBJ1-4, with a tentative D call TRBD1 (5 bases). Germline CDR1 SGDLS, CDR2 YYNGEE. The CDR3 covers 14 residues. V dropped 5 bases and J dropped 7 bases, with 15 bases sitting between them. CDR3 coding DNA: TGTGCCAGCAGTCAGGGAGGGGCCGGTGAAAAACTGTTTTTT. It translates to CASSQGGAGEKLFF.

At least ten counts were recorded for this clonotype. The CDR3 DNA reads TGTGCCAGCTCCCGACAAGATAGCAATCAGCCCCAGCATTTT. It specifies CASSRQDSNQPQHF. The gene calls are TRBV12-3 or TRBV12-4 and TRBJ1-5; no clear D gene. Between the trimmed V and J ends, which lost 8 bases and 0 bases, there was a span of 11 bases. The CDR3 consists of 14 residues.

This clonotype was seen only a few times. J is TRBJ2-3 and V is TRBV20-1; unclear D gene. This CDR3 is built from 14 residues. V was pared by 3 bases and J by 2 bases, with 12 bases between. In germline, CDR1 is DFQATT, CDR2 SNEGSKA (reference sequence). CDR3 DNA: TGCAGTGCTAGTCGTTACGGAAACACAGATACGCAGTATTTT. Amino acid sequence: CSASRYGNTDTQYF.

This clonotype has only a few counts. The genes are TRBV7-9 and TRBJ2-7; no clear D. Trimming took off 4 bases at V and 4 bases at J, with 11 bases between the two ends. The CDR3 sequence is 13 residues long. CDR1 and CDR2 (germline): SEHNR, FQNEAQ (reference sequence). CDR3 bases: TGTGCCAGCAGCTCATTAAGGAGTTACGAGCAGTACTTC. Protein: CASSSLRSYEQYF.

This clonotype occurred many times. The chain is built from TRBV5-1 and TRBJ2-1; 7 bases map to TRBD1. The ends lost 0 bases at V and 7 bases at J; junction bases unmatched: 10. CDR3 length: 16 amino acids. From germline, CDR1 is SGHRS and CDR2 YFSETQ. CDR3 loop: CASSLATGSGINEQFF. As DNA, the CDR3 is TGCGCCAGCAGCTTGGCGACAGGGTCCGGGATAAATGAGCAGTTCTTC.

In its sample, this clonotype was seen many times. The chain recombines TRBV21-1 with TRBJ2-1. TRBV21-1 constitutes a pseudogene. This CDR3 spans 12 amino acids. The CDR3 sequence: CASSKVNYSEFF. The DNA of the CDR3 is TGTGCCAGCAGCAAAGTGAACTATTCGGAGTTCTTC.

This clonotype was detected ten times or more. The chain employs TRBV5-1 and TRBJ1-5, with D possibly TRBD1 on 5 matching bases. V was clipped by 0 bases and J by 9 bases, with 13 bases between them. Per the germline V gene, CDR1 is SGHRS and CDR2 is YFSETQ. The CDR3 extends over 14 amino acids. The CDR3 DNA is TGCGCCAGCAGCTTGGATGGGGCTCCTCGGCCCCAGCATTTT. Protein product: CASSLDGAPRPQHF. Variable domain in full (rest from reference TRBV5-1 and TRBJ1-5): KAGVTQTPRYLIKTRGQQVTLSCSPISGHRSVSWYQQTPGQGLQFLFEYFSETQRNKGNFPGRFSGRQFSNSRSEMNVSTLELGDSALYLCASSLDGAPRPQHFGDGTRLSIL.

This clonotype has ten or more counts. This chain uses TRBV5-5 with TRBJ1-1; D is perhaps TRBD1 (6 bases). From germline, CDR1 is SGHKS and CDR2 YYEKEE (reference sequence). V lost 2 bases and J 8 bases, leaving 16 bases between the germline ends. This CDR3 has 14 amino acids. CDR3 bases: TGTGCCAGCAGCTTATGGACAGACCTCTTGGAAGCTTTCTTT. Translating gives CASSLWTDLLEAFF. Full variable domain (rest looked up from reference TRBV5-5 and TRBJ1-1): DAGVTQSPTHLIKTRGQQVTLRCSPISGHKSVSWYQQVLGQGPQFIFQYYEKEERGRGNFPDRFSARQFPNYSSELNVNALLLGDSALYLCASSLWTDLLEAFFGQGTRLTVV.

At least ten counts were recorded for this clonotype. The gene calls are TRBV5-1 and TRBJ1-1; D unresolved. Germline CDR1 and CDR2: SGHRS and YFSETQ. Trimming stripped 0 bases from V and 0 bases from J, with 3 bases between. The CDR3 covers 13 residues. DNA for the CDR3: TGCGCCAGCAGCTTGGACTTGAACACTGAAGCTTTCTTT. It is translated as CASSLDLNTEAFF.

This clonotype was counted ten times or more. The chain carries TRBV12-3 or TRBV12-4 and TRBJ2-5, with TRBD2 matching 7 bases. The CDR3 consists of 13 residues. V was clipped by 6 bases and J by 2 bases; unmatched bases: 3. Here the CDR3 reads CASSKLAQETQYF. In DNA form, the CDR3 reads TGTGCCAGCAGCAAACTAGCGCAAGAGACCCAGTACTTC.

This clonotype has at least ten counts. The CDR3 is CSARPLGRDNEKLFF. The CDR3 coding sequence is TGCAGTGCTAGACCCCTTGGGCGGGATAATGAAAAACTGTTTTTT. This sequence joins TRBV20-1 and TRBJ1-4, with D unclear. Trimming shortened V by 2 bases and J by 4 bases, and 14 bases separated the two germline ends. CDR3 length: 15 amino acids. In germline, CDR1 is DFQATT, CDR2 SNEGSKA (reference sequence).

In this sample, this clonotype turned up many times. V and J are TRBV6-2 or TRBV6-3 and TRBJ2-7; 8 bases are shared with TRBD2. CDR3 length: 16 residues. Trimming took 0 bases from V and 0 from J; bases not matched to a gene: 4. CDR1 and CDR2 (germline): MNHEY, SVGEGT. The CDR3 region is CASSYSREGPSYEQYF. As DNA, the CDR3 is TGTGCCAGCAGTTACTCCCGGGAGGGCCCCTCCTACGAGCAGTACTTC.

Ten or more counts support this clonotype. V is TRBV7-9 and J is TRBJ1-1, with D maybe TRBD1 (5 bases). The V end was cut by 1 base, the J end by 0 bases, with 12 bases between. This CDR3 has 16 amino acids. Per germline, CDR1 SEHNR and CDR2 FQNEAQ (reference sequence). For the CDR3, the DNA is TGTGCCAGCAGCTTAGGGGGCTTCTACATGAACACTGAAGCTTTCTTT. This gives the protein CASSLGGFYMNTEAFF.

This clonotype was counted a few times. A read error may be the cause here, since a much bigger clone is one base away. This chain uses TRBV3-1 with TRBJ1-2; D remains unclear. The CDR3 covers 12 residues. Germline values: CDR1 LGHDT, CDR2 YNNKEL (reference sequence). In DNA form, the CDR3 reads TGTGCCAGCAGCAAAGAGTTCTATGGCTACACCTTC. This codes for CASSKEFYGYTF.

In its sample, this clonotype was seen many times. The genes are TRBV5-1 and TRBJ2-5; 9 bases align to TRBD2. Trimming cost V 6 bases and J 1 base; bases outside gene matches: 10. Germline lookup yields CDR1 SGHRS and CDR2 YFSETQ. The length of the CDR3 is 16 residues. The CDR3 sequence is CASKSGGSLSQETQYF. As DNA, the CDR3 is TGCGCCAGCAAGAGCGGGGGGAGTTTAAGCCAAGAGACCCAGTACTTC.

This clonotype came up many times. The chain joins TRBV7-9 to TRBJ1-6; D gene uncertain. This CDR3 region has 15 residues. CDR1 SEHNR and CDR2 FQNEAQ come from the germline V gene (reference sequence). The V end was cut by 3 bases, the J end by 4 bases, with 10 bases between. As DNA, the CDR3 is TGTGCCAGCAGCTTGGGCGAGGGATATAATTCACCCCTCCACTTT. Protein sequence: CASSLGEGYNSPLHF.

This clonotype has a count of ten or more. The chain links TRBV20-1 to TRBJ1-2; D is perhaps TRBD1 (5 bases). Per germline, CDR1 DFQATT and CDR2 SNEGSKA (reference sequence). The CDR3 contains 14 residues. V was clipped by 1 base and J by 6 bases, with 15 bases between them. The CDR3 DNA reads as TGCAGTGCTAGAGTTGGGACCCAGGGCAATGGCTACACCTTC. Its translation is CSARVGTQGNGYTF.

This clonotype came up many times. The CDR3 DNA reads TGTGCCAGCAGCGTGGGACATTTTCAAGAGACCCAGTACTTC. It translates to CASSVGHFQETQYF. The chain couples TRBV5-6 to TRBJ2-5; D is perhaps TRBD1 (6 bases). This CDR3 is built from 14 residues. The germline V gene has CDR1 SGHDT and CDR2 YYEEEE. V was clipped by 4 bases and J by 2 bases, with 12 bases between them.

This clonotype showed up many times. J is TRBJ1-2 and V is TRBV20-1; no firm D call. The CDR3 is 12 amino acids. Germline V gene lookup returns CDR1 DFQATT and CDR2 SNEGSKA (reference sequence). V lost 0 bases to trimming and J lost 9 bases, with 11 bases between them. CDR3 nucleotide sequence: TGCAGTGCTAGAGATCTTCGGGATAGCTACACCTTC. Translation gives CSARDLRDSYTF.

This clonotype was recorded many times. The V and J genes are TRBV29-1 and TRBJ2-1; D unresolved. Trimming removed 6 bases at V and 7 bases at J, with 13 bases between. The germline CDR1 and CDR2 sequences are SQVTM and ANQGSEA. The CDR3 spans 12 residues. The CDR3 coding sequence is TGCAGCGTCAGGATTTTTGGGAATGAGCAGTTCTTC. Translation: CSVRIFGNEQFF.

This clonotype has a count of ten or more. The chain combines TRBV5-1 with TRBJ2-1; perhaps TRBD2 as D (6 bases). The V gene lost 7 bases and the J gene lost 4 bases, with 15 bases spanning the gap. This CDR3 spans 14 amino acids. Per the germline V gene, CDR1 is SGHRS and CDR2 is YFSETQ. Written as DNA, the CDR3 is TGCGCCAGCCGTTCAGGGACTCCATACAATGAGCAGTTCTTC. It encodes CASRSGTPYNEQFF.

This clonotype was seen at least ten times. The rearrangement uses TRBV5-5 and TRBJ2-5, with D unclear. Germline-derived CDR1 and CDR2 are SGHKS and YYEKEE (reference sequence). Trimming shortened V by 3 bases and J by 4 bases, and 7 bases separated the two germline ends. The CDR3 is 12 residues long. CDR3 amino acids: CASSSPLETQYF. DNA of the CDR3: TGTGCCAGCAGCTCCCCTCTAGAGACCCAGTACTTC.

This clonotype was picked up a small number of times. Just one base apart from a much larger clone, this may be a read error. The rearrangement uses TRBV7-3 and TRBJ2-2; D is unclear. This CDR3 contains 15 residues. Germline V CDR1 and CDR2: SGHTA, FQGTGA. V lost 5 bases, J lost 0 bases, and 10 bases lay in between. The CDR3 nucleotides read TGTGCCAGCAGCCACTACGGAGCGAACACCGGGGAGCTGTTTTTT. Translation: CASSHYGANTGELFF.

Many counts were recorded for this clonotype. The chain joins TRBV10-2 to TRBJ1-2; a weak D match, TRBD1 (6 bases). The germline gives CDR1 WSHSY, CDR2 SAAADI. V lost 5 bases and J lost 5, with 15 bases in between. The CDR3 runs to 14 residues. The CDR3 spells CASSPQLGGYGYTF. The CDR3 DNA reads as TGCGCCAGCAGTCCCCAACTAGGGGGTTATGGCTACACCTTC.

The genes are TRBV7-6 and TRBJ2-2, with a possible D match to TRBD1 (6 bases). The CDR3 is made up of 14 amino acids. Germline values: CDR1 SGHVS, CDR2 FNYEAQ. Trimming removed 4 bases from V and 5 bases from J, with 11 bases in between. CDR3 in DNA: TGTGCCAGCAGCTGGGACACTTCGACCGGGGAGCTGTTTTTT. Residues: CASSWDTSTGELFF.

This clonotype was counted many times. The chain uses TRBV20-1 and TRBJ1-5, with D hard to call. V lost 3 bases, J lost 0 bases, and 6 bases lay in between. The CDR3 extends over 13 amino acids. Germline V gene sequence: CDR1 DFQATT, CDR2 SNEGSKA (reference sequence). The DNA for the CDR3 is TGCAGTGCTAGTCCAGATAGCAATCAGCCCCAGCATTTT. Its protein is CSASPDSNQPQHF.